These 9 T cell receptor beta chains were all obtained from the same sample, sequenced in a study of T cell responses to AZD1222 COVID-19 vaccine. TCRdb keeps only in-frame clones here, not all; method: immunoSEQ multiplex PCR. This sample has around 44,000 clones, with around 86% found just once. The material sequenced was peripheral blood, taken 28 days after the second AZD1222 dose. These receptors were obtained from an adult who received the AZD1222 COVID-19 vaccine.

The chain uses TRBV19 and TRBJ2-5; 10 bases are a match to TRBD1. Germline V gene data show CDR1 as LNHDA and CDR2 as SQIVND (reference sequence). Trimming cost V 5 bases and J 0 bases; bases outside gene matches: 6. This CDR3 has 16 amino acids. The CDR3 is CASSRGQGSYQETQYF. The CDR3 DNA sequence: TGTGCCAGTAGTCGGGGACAGGGGTCCTACCAAGAGACCCAGTACTTC.

This chain uses TRBV5-8 with TRBJ2-7; 11 bases line up with TRBD1. With 4 bases clipped from V and 2 bases from J, the junction kept 5 bases outside the gene matches. The CDR3 is made up of 15 amino acids. Germline loops: CDR1 SGHTS, CDR2 YDEGEE. The CDR3 region has the DNA TGTGCCAGCAGCACCTGGACAGGGGGCGCCTACGAGCAGTACTTC. Its translation is CASSTWTGGAYEQYF. The full variable domain, completed using reference TRBV5-8 and TRBJ2-7, is EAGVTQSPTHLIKTRGQQATLRCSPISGHTSVYWYQQALGLGLQFLLWYDEGEERNRGNFPPRFSGRQFPNYSSELNVNALELEDSALYLCASSTWTGGAYEQYFGPGTRLTVT.

The rearrangement joins TRBV6-5 to TRBJ1-1; perhaps TRBD1 as D (5 bases). This CDR3 spans 15 amino acids. V lost 6 bases, J lost 5 bases, and 19 bases lay in between. The germline V gene has CDR1 MNHEY and CDR2 SVGAGI. The CDR3 bases are TGTGCCAGCAGCCCCGAGGGGTGGGGTGAGACTGAAGCTTTCTTT. This gives the protein CASSPEGWGETEAFF.

V is TRBV28 and J is TRBJ2-7, with TRBD2 matching over 8 bases. The CDR3 runs 14 residues. V dropped 7 bases and J dropped 6; count of bases not matched to a gene: 11. Germline V gives CDR1 MDHEN, CDR2 SYDVKM. The chain's CDR3 is CASTPRGGLSEQYF. DNA of the CDR3: TGTGCCAGCACCCCCCGCGGGGGGCTCAGCGAGCAGTACTTC.

In its sample, this clone was seen a few times. This rearrangement joins TRBV5-1 to TRBJ2-2; 8 bases agree with TRBD1. CDR1 is SGHRS and CDR2 is YFSETQ in the germline V gene. CDR3 length: 13 residues. V lost 4 bases, J lost 7 bases, and 3 bases stayed unmatched. The CDR3 is CASSKDRVGELFF. The CDR3 bases are TGCGCCAGCAGCAAGGACAGGGTCGGGGAGCTGTTTTTT.

The rearrangement links TRBV5-5 to TRBJ1-1; tentatively, D is TRBD1 (6 bases). The CDR3 is made up of 15 amino acids. V gave up 4 bases and J gave up 0 bases, with 13 bases separating them. Germline V gene sequence: CDR1 SGHKS, CDR2 YYEKEE (reference sequence). The CDR3 spells CASSRGQLMNTEAFF. CDR3 bases: TGTGCCAGCAGCCGCGGACAGCTCATGAACACTGAAGCTTTCTTT.

V and J are TRBV6-5 and TRBJ1-5, with 9 bases matching TRBD1. CDR1 and CDR2 from the germline V gene are MNHEY and SVGAGI. J was trimmed by 5 bases and V by 6 bases; bases with no gene match: 5. This CDR3 comprises 14 residues. CDR3 in DNA: TGTGCCAGCAGCAGGCGACAGGGGGATCAGCCCCAGCATTTT. Translated: CASSRRQGDQPQHF.

The chain recombines TRBV28 with TRBJ2-6, with 8 bases aligning to TRBD2. V was pared by 7 bases and J by 0 bases, with 11 bases of the junction left unmatched. The CDR3 contains 18 residues. Per germline, CDR1 MDHEN and CDR2 SYDVKM. This CDR3 reads CASIPGLGSPSGANVLTF. CDR3 in DNA: TGTGCCAGCATACCGGGACTAGGTTCGCCCTCTGGGGCCAACGTCCTGACTTTC.

In the case of this clone: Different DNA sequences within this sample yield the same CDR3. This rearrangement joins TRBV11-2 to TRBJ1-1; D is undetermined. V shed 1 base and J shed 1 base, with 4 bases lying between them. This CDR3 contains 13 residues. Germline CDR1 reads SGHAT; CDR2 reads FQNNGV. The DNA for the CDR3 is TGTGCCAGCAGCTTAGCCCGGAACACTGAAGCTTTCTTT. Translating it yields CASSLARNTEAFF.